The 9 T cell receptor beta chains below all came from one sample that was sequenced in a study of blood T cell repertoires in COVID-19. The protocol was immunoSEQ multiplex PCR, while the TCRdb copy is restricted to in-frame clones and leaves out a portion. This sample has 150,000 to 200,000 clones, with over 75% found just once. The sequenced material came from PBMCs or T cells enriched from blood (not recorded which). These receptors were collected from a man aged 45-65 years who had recovered from COVID-19.

The genes are TRBV19 and TRBJ1-5; TRBD1 might be the D (6 bases). CDR3 length: 14 amino acids. Trimming shortened V by 8 bases and J by 6 bases, and 17 bases separated the two germline ends. Germline values: CDR1 LNHDA, CDR2 SQIVND (reference sequence). Here the CDR3 DNA reads TGTGCCAGTTTCCCCGGCGGGGGGCTTCAGCCCCAGCATTTT. Translation: CASFPGGGLQPQHF.

CDR3 in DNA: TGTGCCAGCACTCTAGCGGGAGCGAACGCGAACACCGGGGAGCTGTTTTTT. Amino acid sequence: CASTLAGANANTGELFF. The chain employs TRBV28 and TRBJ2-2, with 10 bases identical to TRBD2. Trimming cost V 7 bases and J 0 bases; bases outside gene matches: 8. This CDR3 is 17 amino acids long. Germline values: CDR1 MDHEN, CDR2 SYDVKM.

The chain couples TRBV5-5 to TRBJ1-3; possibly TRBD1 for D (6 bases). This CDR3 contains 14 residues. Per germline, CDR1 SGHKS and CDR2 YYEKEE (reference sequence). V was cut by 8 bases and J by 0 bases, with 12 bases left in between. In DNA, the CDR3 is TGTGCCAGTCGGGACACGCGCTCTGGAAACACCATATATTTT. Its protein is CASRDTRSGNTIYF.

The genes are TRBV7-3 and TRBJ2-2, with 8 nucleotides matching TRBD1. Germline lookup yields CDR1 SGHTA and CDR2 FQGTGA. There are 16 residues in the CDR3. The junction had 2 bases not matched to a gene; V was cut back by 0 bases and J by 2 bases. The CDR3 loop reads CASSLTAGGNTGELFF. DNA of the CDR3: TGTGCCAGCAGCTTAACTGCAGGGGGCAACACCGGGGAGCTGTTTTTT. The full variable domain, completed using reference TRBV7-3 and TRBJ2-2, is GAGVSQTPSNKVTEKGKYVELRCDPISGHTALYWYRQSLGQGPEFLIYFQGTGAADDSGLPNDRFFAVRPEGSVSTLKIQRTERGDSAVYLCASSLTAGGNTGELFFGEGSRLTVL.

The chain employs TRBV20-1 and TRBJ1-2, with D perhaps TRBD1 (6 bases). V lost 1 base and J lost 13, with 13 bases in between. The CDR3 has 11 residues. The germline V gene has CDR1 DFQATT and CDR2 SNEGSKA (reference sequence). The chain's CDR3 is CSARVRTVITF. The CDR3 DNA reads TGCAGTGCTAGAGTCCGGACAGTGATCACCTTC.

The gene calls are TRBV3-1 (or the pseudogene TRBV3-2) and TRBJ2-2; TRBD2 matches at 9 bases. CDR3 length: 16 residues. J lost 6 bases, V lost 3 bases, and 8 bases had no gene match. Germline CDR1 reads LGHDT; CDR2 reads YNNKEL (reference sequence). For the CDR3, the DNA is TGTGCCAGCAGCCACGCCGGGACTAGCTCAGCCGGGGAGCTGTTTTTT. Its protein is CASSHAGTSSAGELFF.

This chain connects TRBV19 to TRBJ2-2, with D unresolved. The CDR3 spans 14 residues. From germline, CDR1 is LNHDA and CDR2 SQIVND (reference sequence). V dropped 5 bases and J dropped 5 bases, with 12 bases sitting between them. The CDR3: CASSFNLATGELFF. For the CDR3, the DNA is TGTGCCAGTAGTTTTAATCTTGCGACCGGGGAGCTGTTTTTT.

V and J are TRBV5-1 and TRBJ1-3, with D hard to call. Germline values: CDR1 SGHRS, CDR2 YFSETQ. CDR3 size: 15 residues. V was cut by 0 bases and J by 6 bases, with 13 bases left in between. CDR3 nucleotide sequence: TGCGCCAGCAGCTTGGACGGCGGAAGAACAAACACCATATATTTT. This gives the protein CASSLDGGRTNTIYF. Looking up the rest from reference TRBV5-1 and TRBJ1-3 gives the full variable domain: KAGVTQTPRYLIKTRGQQVTLSCSPISGHRSVSWYQQTPGQGLQFLFEYFSETQRNKGNFPGRFSGRQFSNSRSEMNVSTLELGDSALYLCASSLDGGRTNTIYFGEGSWLTVV.

This clone has only one observation. The chain links TRBV7-6 to TRBJ1-2, with a tentative D call TRBD1 (6 bases). Between the trimmed V and J ends, which lost 0 bases and 8 bases, there was a span of 16 bases. Germline V lookup: CDR1 SGHVS, CDR2 FNYEAQ. The CDR3 loop spans 15 amino acids. The CDR3 nucleotides read TGTGCCAGCAGCTTAGCGAGCAGGGGCTCCGAAGGCTACACCTTC. Residues: CASSLASRGSEGYTF.